One sample yielded the 29 T cell receptor beta chains listed below, sequenced in a study of cytotoxic CD8 clonotypes in ibrutinib-treated CLL. TCRdb's copy holds only in-frame clones and misses some; the assay was immunoSEQ multiplex PCR. The sample includes some 47,000 clones, about 50% seen only once; the top ten take around 30%. The input for sequencing was PBMCs, taken after 24 months of ibrutinib treatment. The source is a human donor with chronic lymphocytic leukemia.

The chain links TRBV27 to TRBJ2-1; D unclear. The V end lost 5 bases, the J end lost 4 bases, and 9 bases lay between the germline ends. The V gene's germline CDR1 is MNHEY and CDR2 SMNVEV (reference sequence). The CDR3 length is 13 residues. The CDR3 nucleotides are TGTGCCAGCAGTCCCCTTCAATACAATGAGCAGTTCTTC. Translating gives CASSPLQYNEQFF.

V gene TRBV9 combines with J gene TRBJ1-3; 7 nucleotides agree with TRBD1. The CDR3 spans 14 residues. V lost 6 bases to trimming and J lost 2 bases; unmatched junction nucleotides: 5. Germline values: CDR1 SGDLS, CDR2 YYNGEE. The CDR3: CASTPQGTGNTIYF. DNA for the CDR3: TGTGCCAGCACCCCACAGGGGACTGGAAACACCATATATTTT.

V is TRBV5-4 and J is TRBJ1-2, with a weak D call TRBD1 (6 bases). The CDR3 contains 13 residues. The V and J ends lost 4 bases and 0 bases respectively, with 7 bases between them. The germline V gene has CDR1 SGHNT and CDR2 YYREEE (reference sequence). DNA of the CDR3: TGTGCCAGCAGCCACAGGGCTAACTATGGCTACACCTTC. Residues: CASSHRANYGYTF. Full variable domain (remainder filled in from reference TRBV5-4 and TRBJ1-2): ETGVTQSPTHLIKTRGQQVTLRCSSQSGHNTVSWYQQALGQGPQFIFQYYREEENGRGNFPPRFSGLQFPNYSSELNVNALELDDSALYLCASSHRANYGYTFGSGTRLTVV.

This clone was detected once. Here the CDR3 reads CASSRTATGHTGELFF. The DNA of the CDR3 is TGTGCCAGTAGCCGAACGGCAACAGGGCACACCGGGGAGCTGTTTTTT. The chain combines TRBV19 with TRBJ2-2, with TRBD1 as a possible D gene (6 bases). V shed 6 bases and J shed 3 bases, with 17 bases lying between them. Germline-derived CDR1 and CDR2 are LNHDA and SQIVND (reference sequence). There are 16 residues in the CDR3.

This chain joins TRBV6-1 and TRBJ1-2; D possibly corresponds to TRBD1 (6 bases). CDR1 is MNHNS, CDR2 SASEGT, per germline. Trimming removed 6 bases from V and 3 bases from J, with 11 bases in between. CDR3 length equals 13 residues. The CDR3 coding sequence is TGTGCCAGCAGCAACGGACAGTACTATGGCTACACCTTC. Translation: CASSNGQYYGYTF.

This CDR3 is CASSSVENTEAFF. As DNA, the CDR3 is TGTGCCAGCAGTTCAGTTGAGAACACTGAAGCTTTCTTT. The V and J genes are TRBV6-5 and TRBJ1-1, with D uncertain. The CDR3 is 13 amino acids. Germline CDR1 and CDR2: MNHEY and SVGAGI. Trimming took 4 bases from V and 1 from J, leaving 7 bases between them.

CDR3 DNA sequence: TGTGCCAGCAGTGAAGCGCGAATTCTAGGGGCCAACGTCCTGACTTTC. Translation gives CASSEARILGANVLTF. V usage is TRBV2 and J usage is TRBJ2-6; D gene uncertain. This CDR3 spans 16 amino acids. Trimming removed 0 bases from V and 4 bases from J, with 10 bases in between. CDR1 is SNHLY, CDR2 FYNNEI, per germline.

Points on this clone: One end of the junction varies from germline; a read error may be responsible. The identical CDR3 is also encoded by other nucleotide sequences in the sample. The V gene is TRBV6-5, the J gene TRBJ1-6; D unclear. CDR3 length: 14 residues. Germline loops: CDR1 MNHEY, CDR2 SVGAGI. CDR3 DNA: TGTGCCAGCGCCTCGGTGTTGGGGTATTCACCTCTCCACTTT. The encoded protein is CASASVLGYSPLHF.

This clone was counted only a few times. This sequence joins TRBV5-1 and TRBJ1-4; 8 positions agree with TRBD1. Per the germline V gene, CDR1 is SGHRS and CDR2 is YFSETQ. The V segment lost 8 bases and the J segment 8 bases; nucleotides outside the gene matches: 17. This CDR3 spans 16 amino acids. CDR3 nucleotides: TGCGCCAGTACACTTAATCGACAGGGGTTAAGGGAAAAACTGTTTTTT. Translation gives CASTLNRQGLREKLFF.

This clone appeared once. The chain combines TRBV15 with TRBJ2-7; D may be TRBD1 or TRBD2 (5 bases each). Germline CDR1 and CDR2: LNHNV and YYDKDF (reference sequence). V dropped 2 bases and J dropped 3 bases, with 11 bases sitting between them. This CDR3 comprises 14 residues. As DNA, the CDR3 is TGTGCCACCAGCAGATCTTTGGGGGTCTACGAGCAGTACTTC. It is translated as CATSRSLGVYEQYF.

This chain connects TRBV5-4 to TRBJ1-3, with D unclear. The CDR3 runs 15 residues. The V and J ends lost 4 bases and 2 bases respectively, with 13 bases between them. CDR1 is SGHNT and CDR2 is YYREEE in the germline V gene (reference sequence). DNA for the CDR3: TGTGCCAGCAGCAACACCGGGGAGCCTGGAAACACCATATATTTT. Translating gives CASSNTGEPGNTIYF.

This clone was seen a handful of times. The chain recombines TRBV7-9 with TRBJ1-4; D is unclear. Trimming stripped 8 bases from V and 2 bases from J, with 9 bases between. Looked up from germline, CDR1 is SEHNR and CDR2 is FQNEAQ (reference sequence). The CDR3 spans 13 residues. The chain's CDR3 is CASHPPTNEKLFF. The CDR3 DNA sequence: TGTGCCAGCCACCCACCGACTAATGAAAAACTGTTTTTT.

The gene calls are TRBV5-5 and TRBJ1-6; D is undetermined. V was cut by 0 bases and J by 0 bases, with 13 bases left in between. The CDR3 spans 18 residues. In germline, CDR1 is SGHKS, CDR2 YYEKEE (reference sequence). This CDR3 is CASSLEALLSSYNSPLHF. CDR3 coding DNA: TGTGCCAGCAGCTTGGAGGCCCTCCTGAGCTCCTATAATTCACCCCTCCACTTT. The full variable domain, completed using reference TRBV5-5 and TRBJ1-6, is DAGVTQSPTHLIKTRGQQVTLRCSPISGHKSVSWYQQVLGQGPQFIFQYYEKEERGRGNFPDRFSARQFPNYSSELNVNALLLGDSALYLCASSLEALLSSYNSPLHFGNGTRLTVT.

This clone was counted a few times. V gene TRBV10-3 combines with J gene TRBJ1-2, with D unresolved. Germline lookup yields CDR1 ENHRY and CDR2 SYGVKD. This CDR3 spans 14 amino acids. Trimming removed 8 bases at V and 6 bases at J, with 19 bases between. For the CDR3, the DNA is TGTGCCATCCGTTTGGACGCAACTCCGGATGGCTACACCTTC. It translates to CAIRLDATPDGYTF.

The sample holds a few counts of this clone. The rearrangement links TRBV2 to TRBJ1-2; D might be TRBD1 (5 bases). This CDR3 comprises 14 residues. From germline, CDR1 is SNHLY and CDR2 FYNNEI. V was clipped by 7 bases and J by 0 bases, with 12 bases between them. CDR3 sequence: CASKLGGANYGYTF. The CDR3 region has the DNA TGTGCCAGCAAACTCGGAGGGGCTAACTATGGCTACACCTTC.

The chain employs TRBV27 and TRBJ1-2, with 8 bases identical to TRBD1. Looked up from germline, CDR1 is MNHEY and CDR2 is SMNVEV (reference sequence). V lost 5 bases, J lost 5 bases, and 10 bases stayed unmatched. The CDR3 length is 15 residues. CDR3 in amino acids: CASSPNPDRAYGYTF. Here the CDR3 DNA reads TGTGCCAGCAGTCCTAACCCGGACAGGGCGTATGGCTACACCTTC.

V is TRBV6-1 and J is TRBJ2-5; possibly TRBD2 for D (7 bases). Germline V gene sequence: CDR1 MNHNS, CDR2 SASEGT. Trimming removed 2 bases at V and 4 bases at J, with 11 bases between. The CDR3 length is 14 residues. CDR3 sequence: CASSEQGRGETQYF. DNA for the CDR3: TGTGCCAGCAGTGAACAGGGGAGGGGAGAGACCCAGTACTTC.

This clone was picked up many times. The chain uses TRBV15 and TRBJ1-6; the D gene is possibly TRBD1 (5 bases). V was cut by 1 base and J by 4 bases, with 5 bases left in between. Per the germline V gene, CDR1 is LNHNV and CDR2 is YYDKDF (reference sequence). The CDR3 runs 14 residues. CDR3 sequence reads: CATSRGGYNSPLHF. The CDR3 DNA reads TGTGCCACCAGCAGAGGGGGGTATAATTCACCCCTCCACTTT.

The chain recombines TRBV7-2 with TRBJ2-7; D remains unclear. CDR1 is SGHTA and CDR2 is FQGNSA in the germline V gene. The length of the CDR3 is 13 residues. The germline V and J ends were trimmed by 0 bases and 7 bases, with 10 bases remaining between them. CDR3 residues: CASSLAVMGEQYF. The CDR3 DNA follows: TGTGCCAGCAGCTTAGCCGTGATGGGGGAGCAGTACTTC.

The chain carries TRBV27 and TRBJ2-7; 9 positions agree with TRBD1. The CDR3 has 15 residues. With V trimmed by 6 bases and J by 3 bases, 9 bases remained unmatched. Germline assignment: CDR1 MNHEY and CDR2 SMNVEV (reference sequence). CDR3 DNA: TGTGCCAGCAGATTCAAAAACAGGGGGCTCTACGAGCAGTACTTC. Protein: CASRFKNRGLYEQYF.

In its sample, this clone was seen a few times. The rearrangement uses TRBV6-1 and TRBJ2-2; D is undetermined. V lost 6 bases, J lost 1 base, and 6 bases lay in between. Germline lookup yields CDR1 MNHNS and CDR2 SASEGT. The CDR3 loop spans 13 amino acids. The CDR3 loop reads CASRPGNTGELFF. CDR3 sequence (DNA): TGTGCCAGCAGGCCGGGGAACACCGGGGAGCTGTTTTTT.

The V and J genes are TRBV6-1 and TRBJ2-3, with D hard to call. In germline, CDR1 is MNHNS, CDR2 SASEGT. V was pared by 2 bases and J by 6 bases, with 6 bases between. The CDR3 loop spans 12 amino acids. The CDR3 DNA reads as TGTGCCAGCAGTGAAAGTGCTGATACGCAGTATTTT. It encodes CASSESADTQYF.

This clone appeared a few times. The chain has TRBV6-5 and TRBJ1-5, with D possibly TRBD1 on 5 matching bases. The CDR3 is 14 residues long. The V and J ends lost 5 bases and 1 base respectively, with 9 bases between them. The V gene's germline CDR1 is MNHEY and CDR2 SVGAGI. The CDR3, as DNA: TGTGCCAGCAGTACCCGGGACAGCAATCAGCCCCAGCATTTT. As protein: CASSTRDSNQPQHF.

This clone was detected a few times. The rearrangement joins TRBV6-4 to TRBJ1-2; possible D gene TRBD1, 5 bases. CDR1 MRHNA and CDR2 SNTAGT come from the germline V gene. V gave up 2 bases and J gave up 8 bases, with 12 bases separating them. The CDR3 spans 13 residues. This CDR3 reads CASSDPGGVGYTF. CDR3 DNA sequence: TGTGCCAGCAGTGACCCCGGGGGGGTCGGCTACACCTTC.

This clone was detected once. This sequence joins TRBV14 and TRBJ2-7; D possibly matches TRBD1 or TRBD2 (6 bases each). The CDR3 is made up of 16 amino acids. From germline, CDR1 is SGHDN and CDR2 FVKESK. Trimming removed 0 bases at V and 5 bases at J, with 17 bases between. CDR3 sequence reads: CASSQDLGGPWDEQYF. DNA of the CDR3: TGTGCCAGCAGCCAAGATCTAGGGGGGCCGTGGGACGAGCAGTACTTC.

This rearrangement joins TRBV5-1 to TRBJ2-3; possibly TRBD1 or TRBD2 for D (5 bases each). The length of the CDR3 is 13 residues. The V end was cut by 6 bases, the J end by 4 bases, with 12 bases between. Germline V lookup: CDR1 SGHRS, CDR2 YFSETQ. The CDR3, as DNA: TGCGCCAGCATGGGGGAAGGGGCAGATACGCAGTATTTT. This translates into CASMGEGADTQYF. The variable domain in full, completed from reference TRBV5-1 and TRBJ2-3, reads KAGVTQTPRYLIKTRGQQVTLSCSPISGHRSVSWYQQTPGQGLQFLFEYFSETQRNKGNFPGRFSGRQFSNSRSEMNVSTLELGDSALYLCASMGEGADTQYFGPGTRLTVL.

This clone has more than one count but fewer than ten. DNA for the CDR3: TGTGCCAGCGGCCGGGACAGGGGGTCACCCCTCCACTTT. This encodes CASGRDRGSPLHF. V and J are TRBV2 and TRBJ1-6; TRBD1 matches 11 bases. The CDR3 is made up of 13 amino acids. The trim removed 8 bases at V and 10 bases at J, leaving 4 bases unmatched. Germline V gives CDR1 SNHLY, CDR2 FYNNEI. The full variable domain, in which reference TRBV2 and TRBJ1-6 provide the parts outside the CDR3, is EPEVTQTPSHQVTQMGQEVILRCVPISNHLYFYWYRQILGQKVEFLVSFYNNEISEKSEIFDDQFSVERPDGSNFTLKIRSTKLEDSAMYFCASGRDRGSPLHFGNGTRLTVT.

This rearrangement joins TRBV19 to TRBJ2-7; possibly TRBD1 for D (6 bases). Germline V lookup: CDR1 LNHDA, CDR2 SQIVND (reference sequence). The V gene lost 2 bases and the J gene lost 3 bases, with 11 bases spanning the gap. The CDR3 loop spans 14 amino acids. CDR3 DNA: TGTGCCAGTAGTATACGCCTACAGGGCTACGAGCAGTACTTC. As protein: CASSIRLQGYEQYF. Full variable domain (remainder filled in from reference TRBV19 and TRBJ2-7): DGGITQSPKYLFRKEGQNVTLSCEQNLNHDAMYWYRQDPGQGLRLIYYSQIVNDFQKGDIAEGYSVSREKKESFPLTVTSAQKNPTAFYLCASSIRLQGYEQYFGPGTRLTVT.

The V and J genes are TRBV5-1 and TRBJ2-2; unclear D gene. The length of the CDR3 is 13 residues. The V and J ends lost 0 bases and 8 bases respectively, with 8 bases between them. Per the germline V gene, CDR1 is SGHRS and CDR2 is YFSETQ. The CDR3: CASSLATFGELFF. The CDR3 nucleotides read TGCGCCAGCAGCTTGGCAACGTTTGGGGAGCTGTTTTTT. Based on the CDR3 plus reference TRBV5-1 and TRBJ2-2, the full variable domain is KAGVTQTPRYLIKTRGQQVTLSCSPISGHRSVSWYQQTPGQGLQFLFEYFSETQRNKGNFPGRFSGRQFSNSRSEMNVSTLELGDSALYLCASSLATFGELFFGEGSRLTVL.